The next 13 T cell receptor beta chains were all read from a single sample in a study of patients and donors after allogeneic stem cell transplantation. A single record per CDR3 protein comes from TCRdb applying MiXCR to the RT-PCR reads. Among fewer than 75,000 distinct CDR3 sequences, less than 15% were seen once, and the ten largest hold under 40%. The sample taken for sequencing was blood, either unsorted or a sorted T cell fraction (not recorded which). The receptors derive from a human donor who was either an allogeneic HSCT recipient or a stem cell or donor lymphocyte infusion donor (not recorded which). It is not recorded whose cells these are; they may come from a transplant donor.

The chain couples TRBV5-1 to TRBJ2-1, with 8 bases lining up with TRBD2. V shed 0 bases, J shed 14 bases, and the junction held 7 bases outside the gene matches. This CDR3 comprises 13 residues. Germline V gene sequence: CDR1 SGHRS, CDR2 YFSETQ. CDR3 amino acids: CASSLGEGLVEFF. DNA of the CDR3: TGCGCCAGCAGCTTGGGAGAGGGACTAGTAGAGTTCTTC.

This clonotype was seen repeatedly, ten times or more. This chain connects TRBV5-1 to TRBJ2-2, with D possibly matching TRBD1 (6 bases). The V and J ends lost 3 bases and 6 bases respectively, with 21 bases between them. This CDR3 contains 17 residues. The germline V gene has CDR1 SGHRS and CDR2 YFSETQ. The CDR3 region has the DNA TGCGCCAGCAGCTGGTGGGACACCCTACCAGTCCCCGGGGAGCTGTTTTTT. As protein: CASSWWDTLPVPGELFF.

This clonotype came up many times. This chain links TRBV6-2 or TRBV6-3 with TRBJ1-1; the D is unclear. Germline CDR1 is MNHEY and CDR2 is SVGEGT. This CDR3 region has 16 residues. With 2 bases removed from V and 0 bases from J, the gap between germline ends came to 13 bases. The CDR3 loop reads CASSYQISTLNTEAFF. CDR3 sequence (DNA): TGTGCCAGCAGTTACCAAATATCGACCTTGAACACTGAAGCTTTCTTT.

In its sample, this clonotype was seen many times. CDR3 in DNA: TGTGCCAGCAGCCAGAATGCAGGGAACTATGGCTACACCTTC. Translated: CASSQNAGNYGYTF. The chain has TRBV3-1 and TRBJ1-2; D is perhaps TRBD1 (5 bases). Trimming left V 3 bases short and J 2 bases short, with 10 bases between. CDR1 is LGHDT and CDR2 is YNNKEL in the germline V gene (reference sequence). The CDR3 covers 14 residues.

V usage is TRBV7-6 and J usage is TRBJ2-2, with D unclear. The CDR3 runs 18 residues. The germline V and J ends were trimmed by 0 bases and 4 bases, with 18 bases remaining between them. CDR1 is SGHVS and CDR2 is FNYEAQ in the germline V gene. The CDR3 nucleotides are TGTGCCAGCAGCTTAGCCTTAGACTCCTGGATGGGCACCGGGGAGCTGTTTTTT. Translated: CASSLALDSWMGTGELFF.

In this sample, this clonotype turned up a few times. This chain connects TRBV12-3 or TRBV12-4 to TRBJ2-1, with 8 bases that match TRBD2. J was trimmed by 0 bases and V by 6 bases; bases with no gene match: 7. The CDR3 spans 16 residues. Written as DNA, the CDR3 is TGTGCCAGCAGGGACTCTAGCGGGCCCTCCTACAATGAGCAGTTCTTC. Residues: CASRDSSGPSYNEQFF.

Many counts were recorded for this clonotype. V gene TRBV10-3 combines with J gene TRBJ1-3, with D tentatively TRBD1 (5 bases). CDR1 ENHRY and CDR2 SYGVKD come from the germline V gene. V lost 7 bases, J lost 1 base, and 11 bases lay in between. This CDR3 region has 14 residues. In nucleotides, the CDR3 is TGTGCCATCAACGGACAAAGATCTGGAAACACCATATATTTT. Protein sequence: CAINGQRSGNTIYF.

CDR3 protein: CASSQESGLAGDQQFF. The CDR3 DNA reads as TGTGCCAGCAGCCAAGAATCAGGACTAGCGGGAGATCAGCAGTTCTTC. This chain links TRBV3-1 with TRBJ2-1; 13 bases line up with TRBD2. The trim removed 0 bases at V and 11 bases at J, leaving 7 bases unmatched. The CDR3 is made up of 16 amino acids. Per the germline V gene, CDR1 is LGHDT and CDR2 is YNNKEL (reference sequence).

The table lists this clonotype with a few counts. The rearrangement joins TRBV20-1 to TRBJ1-5; D gene unclear. Germline CDR1 and CDR2: DFQATT and SNEGSKA (reference sequence). The ends were cut back, 4 bases at V and 0 bases at J, with 10 bases in the middle. The CDR3 is made up of 14 amino acids. CDR3 residues: CSAKADPSNQPQHF. The CDR3 DNA reads as TGCAGTGCTAAGGCTGACCCTAGCAATCAGCCCCAGCATTTT.

The table lists this clonotype with a few counts. The chain couples TRBV20-1 to TRBJ2-1; 16 bases match TRBD2. The length of the CDR3 is 16 residues. Germline lookup yields CDR1 DFQATT and CDR2 SNEGSKA (reference sequence). After removal of 6 bases from V and 7 bases from J, the junction contained 9 bases not matched to a gene. CDR3 amino acids: CSAWGLAGGPRNEQFF. As DNA, the CDR3 is TGCAGTGCCTGGGGACTAGCGGGAGGGCCCAGAAATGAGCAGTTCTTC.

This clonotype was recorded many times. V gene TRBV13 combines with J gene TRBJ1-1; 7 bases align to TRBD1. The CDR3 is made up of 16 amino acids. Trimming removed 2 bases from V and 6 bases from J; junction bases left unmatched: 12. CDR1 PRHDT and CDR2 FYEKMQ come from the germline V gene (reference sequence). The CDR3: CASSLRLTGQSAEAFF. CDR3 sequence (DNA): TGTGCCAGCAGCTTACGCCTGACAGGGCAGAGCGCTGAAGCTTTCTTT.

This clonotype was counted many times. CDR3 DNA sequence: TGTGCCAGCAGTTTAAGGGCCCGATTTGACGGGGAGCTGTTTTTT. This translates into CASSLRARFDGELFF. The rearrangement links TRBV27 to TRBJ2-2; no firm D call. The ends were cut back, 2 bases at V and 7 bases at J, with 14 bases in the middle. The CDR3 is 15 amino acids. CDR1 MNHEY and CDR2 SMNVEV come from the germline V gene (reference sequence).

This clonotype was seen a few times. V and J are TRBV29-1 and TRBJ2-1; D is possibly TRBD2 (6 bases). Trimming took off 4 bases at V and 8 bases at J, with 21 bases between the two ends. The CDR3 consists of 15 residues. Germline V gene lookup returns CDR1 SQVTM and CDR2 ANQGSEA. The chain's CDR3 is CSVGSWRDGRDEQFF. Here the CDR3 DNA reads TGCAGCGTTGGGTCCTGGCGGGACGGGCGGGATGAGCAGTTCTTC.